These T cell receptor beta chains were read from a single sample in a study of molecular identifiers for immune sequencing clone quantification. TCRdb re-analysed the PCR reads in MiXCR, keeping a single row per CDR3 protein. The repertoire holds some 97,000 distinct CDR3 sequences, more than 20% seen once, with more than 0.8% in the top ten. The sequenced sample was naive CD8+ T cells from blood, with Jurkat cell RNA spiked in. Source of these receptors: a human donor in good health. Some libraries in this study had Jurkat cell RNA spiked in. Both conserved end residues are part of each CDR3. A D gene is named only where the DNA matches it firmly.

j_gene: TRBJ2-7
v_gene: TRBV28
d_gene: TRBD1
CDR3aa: CASSSSSPGQDNYYEQYF

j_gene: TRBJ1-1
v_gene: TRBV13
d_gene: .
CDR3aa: CASNFRMNTEAFF

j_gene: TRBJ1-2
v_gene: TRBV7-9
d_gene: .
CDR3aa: CASSETGYHYGYTF

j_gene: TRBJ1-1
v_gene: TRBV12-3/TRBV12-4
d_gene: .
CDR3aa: CASSFGNPEAFF

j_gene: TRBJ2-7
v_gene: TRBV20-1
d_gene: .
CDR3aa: CSAPDRGGMAYEQYF

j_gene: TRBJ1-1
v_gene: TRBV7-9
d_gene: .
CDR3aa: CASSFMNTEAFF

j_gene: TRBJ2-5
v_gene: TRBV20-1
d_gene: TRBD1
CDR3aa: CSAPPWDSPAQETQYF

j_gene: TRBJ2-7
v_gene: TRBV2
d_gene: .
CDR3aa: CASSEAWGSYEQYF

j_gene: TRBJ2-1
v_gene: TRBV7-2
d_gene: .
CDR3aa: CASSLAVSYNEQFF

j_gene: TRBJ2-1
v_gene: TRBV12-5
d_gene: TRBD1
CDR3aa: CASGLVGTGVVEQFF

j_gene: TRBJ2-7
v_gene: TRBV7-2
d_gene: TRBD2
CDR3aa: CASSPAGGAYEQYF

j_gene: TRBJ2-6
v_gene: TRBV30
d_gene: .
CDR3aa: CAWTDGGVSSGANVLTF

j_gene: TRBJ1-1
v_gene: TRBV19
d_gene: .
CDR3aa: CASSDPGQMNTEAFF

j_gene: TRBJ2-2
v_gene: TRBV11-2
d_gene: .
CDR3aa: CASSLGGRTGELFF

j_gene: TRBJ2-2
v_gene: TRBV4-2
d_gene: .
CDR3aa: CASSQENTGELFF

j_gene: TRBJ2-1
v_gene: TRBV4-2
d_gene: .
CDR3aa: CASSQEVGAYNEQFF

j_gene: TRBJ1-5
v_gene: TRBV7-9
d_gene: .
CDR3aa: CASSSPGGDNQPQHF

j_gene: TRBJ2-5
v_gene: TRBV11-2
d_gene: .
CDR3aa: CASSPPTYQETQYF

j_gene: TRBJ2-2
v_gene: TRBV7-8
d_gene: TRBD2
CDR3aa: CASSLGGGTGELFF

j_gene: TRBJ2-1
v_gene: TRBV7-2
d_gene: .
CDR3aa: CASSDYNEQFF

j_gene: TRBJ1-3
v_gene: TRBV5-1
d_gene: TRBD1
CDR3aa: CASSLRQGAEGNTIYF

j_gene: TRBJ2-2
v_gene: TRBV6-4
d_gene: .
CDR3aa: CASTPTAHTGELFF

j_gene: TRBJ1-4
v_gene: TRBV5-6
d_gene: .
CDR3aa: CASSLGRRGNEKLFF

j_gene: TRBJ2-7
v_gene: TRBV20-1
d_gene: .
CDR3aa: CSARGKGEGTGTYEQYF

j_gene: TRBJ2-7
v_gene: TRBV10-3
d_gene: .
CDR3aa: CATSEPALAYEQYF

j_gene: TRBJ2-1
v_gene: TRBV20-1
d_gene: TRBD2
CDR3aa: CSARNPSGRTYEQFF

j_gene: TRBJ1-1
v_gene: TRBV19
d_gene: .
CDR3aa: CASSPERGTINTEAFF

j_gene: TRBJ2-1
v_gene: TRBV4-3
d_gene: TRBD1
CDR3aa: CARSPLSDRGYNEQFF

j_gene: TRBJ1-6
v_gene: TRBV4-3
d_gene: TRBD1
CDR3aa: CASSPRQGAESPLHF

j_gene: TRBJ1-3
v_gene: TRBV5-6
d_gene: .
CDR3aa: CASSLGGVSGNTIYF

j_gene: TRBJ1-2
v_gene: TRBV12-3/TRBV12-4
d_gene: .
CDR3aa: CASSLRLDGEYYGYTF

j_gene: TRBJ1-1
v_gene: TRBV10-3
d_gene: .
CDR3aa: CAIRRGMNTEAFF

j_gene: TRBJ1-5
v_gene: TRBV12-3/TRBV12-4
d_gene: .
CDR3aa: CASSLPGTVDQPQHF

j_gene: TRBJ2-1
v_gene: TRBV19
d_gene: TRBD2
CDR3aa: CASSLSGSGSYNEQFF

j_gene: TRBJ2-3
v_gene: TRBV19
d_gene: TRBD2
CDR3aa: CASTPSLRGITDTQYF

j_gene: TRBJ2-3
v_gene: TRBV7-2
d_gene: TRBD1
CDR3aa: CASPGGQGPTDTQYF

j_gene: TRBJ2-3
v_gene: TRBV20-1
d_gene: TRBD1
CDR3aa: CSAGSPGQGIPDTQYF

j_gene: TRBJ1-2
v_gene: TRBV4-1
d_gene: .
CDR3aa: CASSQLTDNGYTF

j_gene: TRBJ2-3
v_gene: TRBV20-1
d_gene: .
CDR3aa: CSARGILGVAEITDTQYF

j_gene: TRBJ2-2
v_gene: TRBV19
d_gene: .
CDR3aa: CASSIFQGFTGELFF

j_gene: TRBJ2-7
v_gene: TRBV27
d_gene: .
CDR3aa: CASSSLSYEQYF

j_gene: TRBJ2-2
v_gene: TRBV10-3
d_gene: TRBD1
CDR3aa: CAISESTWTGYTGELFF

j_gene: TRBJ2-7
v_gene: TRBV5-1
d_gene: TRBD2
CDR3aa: CASSWTSGTHSYEQYF